These 27 T cell receptor beta chains share one sample of origin, sequenced in a study of control samples from healthy donors and cancer patients. Libraries were prepared by immunoSEQ multiplex PCR; TCRdb keeps only in-frame clonotypes and omits some of them. The sample yields tens of thousands of clones, approximately 84% seen once. Sequenced material: blood. The source is a man in his forties or fifties in good health.

This clone has only one observation. The CDR3 coding sequence is TGCAGCGTTGAAATGGGAAACACAGATACGCAGTATTTT. Translating it yields CSVEMGNTDTQYF. The chain uses TRBV29-1 and TRBJ2-3; D gene ambiguous. There are 13 residues in the CDR3. Germline CDR1 and CDR2: SQVTM and ANQGSEA. Trimming shortened V by 2 bases and J by 2 bases, and 8 bases separated the two germline ends.

This clone was counted a single time. This chain connects TRBV6-5 to TRBJ2-7, with TRBD2 matching 8 bases. Germline V gives CDR1 MNHEY, CDR2 SVGAGI. This CDR3 region has 15 residues. Trimming removed 5 bases from V and 7 bases from J; junction bases left unmatched: 13. Written as DNA, the CDR3 is TGTGCCAGCAGTCCTACAGCGGGAGTAAAGGGAGAGCAGTACTTC. Its translation: CASSPTAGVKGEQYF.

This rearrangement joins TRBV24-1 to TRBJ2-5; 9 bases match TRBD2. In germline, CDR1 is KGHDR, CDR2 SFDVKD. V trimming: 0 bases; J trimming: 5 bases; junction bases outside the gene matches: 3. This CDR3 spans 15 amino acids. The CDR3 region has the DNA TGTGCCACCAGTGATTTGCCTAGCGGGATTGAGACCCAGTACTTC. Encoded protein: CATSDLPSGIETQYF.

V is TRBV7-8 and J is TRBJ2-2; D may be TRBD1 (5 bases). With 4 bases removed from V and 6 bases from J, the gap between germline ends came to 15 bases. CDR1 SGHVS and CDR2 FQNEAQ come from the germline V gene. The CDR3 has 15 residues. CDR3 in DNA: TGTGCCAGCAGCTGGGGCGCGGTCATGGCCGGGGAGCTGTTTTTT. Translated: CASSWGAVMAGELFF.

The count of this clone is one. The CDR3 coding sequence is TGTGCCAGCAGCCATGACCCCCTTGGCGGGGTCGATACGCAGTATTTT. Translation: CASSHDPLGGVDTQYF. The V and J genes are TRBV14 and TRBJ2-3; TRBD2 is a possible D gene (6 bases). The CDR3 is 16 amino acids. In germline, CDR1 is SGHDN, CDR2 FVKESK. V was clipped by 3 bases and J by 6 bases, with 19 bases between them.

The genes are TRBV18 and TRBJ2-7; D is perhaps TRBD2 (7 bases). V lost 3 bases and J 2 bases, leaving 23 bases between the germline ends. Germline-derived CDR1 and CDR2 are KGHSH and LQKENI. This CDR3 has 18 amino acids. The CDR3 nucleotides are TGTGCCAGCTCACCGATGGGGGGGGGCGGCCAAACCGCCTACGAGCAGTACTTC. Protein: CASSPMGGGGQTAYEQYF.

The genes are TRBV30 and TRBJ2-5, with no clear D. Trimming shortened V by 0 bases and J by 7 bases, and 12 bases separated the two germline ends. In germline, CDR1 is GTSNPN, CDR2 SVGIG (reference sequence). This CDR3 comprises 13 residues. DNA of the CDR3: TGTGCCTGGAGTGTTCAGACTGGTGGGACCCAGTACTTC. It translates to CAWSVQTGGTQYF.

The CDR3 DNA is TGTGCCAGCAGCTTGAGAGGTGGGGATAGGGGGGATACGCAGTATTTT. The encoded protein is CASSLRGGDRGDTQYF. The rearrangement joins TRBV11-2 to TRBJ2-3; perhaps TRBD1 as D (6 bases). V lost 3 bases to trimming and J lost 6 bases, with 19 bases between them. CDR1 is SGHAT, CDR2 FQNNGV, per germline. This CDR3 region has 16 residues.

The gene calls are TRBV9 and TRBJ1-3; D unresolved. Germline CDR1 and CDR2: SGDLS and YYNGEE. CDR3 length: 13 residues. V lost 3 bases and J lost 2, with 6 bases in between. The CDR3 coding sequence is TGTGCCAGCAGCGCCCAAGCTGGAAACACCATATATTTT. As protein: CASSAQAGNTIYF.

This chain joins TRBV2 and TRBJ2-5; possible D gene TRBD1, 6 bases. Trimming took off 8 bases at V and 4 bases at J, with 17 bases between the two ends. The CDR3 is 14 amino acids. CDR1 is SNHLY, CDR2 FYNNEI, per germline. The DNA for the CDR3 is TGTGCCAGCCGAAAAGAACAGGGCCCAGAGACCCAGTACTTC. Its protein is CASRKEQGPETQYF. Full variable domain (remainder filled in from reference TRBV2 and TRBJ2-5): EPEVTQTPSHQVTQMGQEVILRCVPISNHLYFYWYRQILGQKVEFLVSFYNNEISEKSEIFDDQFSVERPDGSNFTLKIRSTKLEDSAMYFCASRKEQGPETQYFGPGTRLLVL.

This clone was counted only a few times. This sequence joins TRBV28 and TRBJ1-4; no reliable D call. The CDR3 has 16 residues. The germline CDR1 and CDR2 sequences are MDHEN and SYDVKM. V was trimmed by 2 bases and J by 5 bases, leaving 15 bases between them. The CDR3 region is CASSLEPPGTNEKLFF. DNA for the CDR3: TGTGCCAGCAGTTTAGAGCCCCCGGGAACGAATGAAAAACTGTTTTTT.

The genes are TRBV20-1 and TRBJ2-3; the D gene could be TRBD1 or TRBD2 (6 bases each). Looked up from germline, CDR1 is DFQATT and CDR2 is SNEGSKA (reference sequence). This CDR3 is 14 amino acids long. Trimming shortened V by 3 bases and J by 4 bases, and 14 bases separated the two germline ends. In nucleotides, the CDR3 is TGCAGTGCTAGTAGGGGGGAGAGCTCAGATACGCAGTATTTT. This codes for CSASRGESSDTQYF.

This chain joins TRBV18 and TRBJ2-2; D possibly corresponds to TRBD1 (5 bases). This CDR3 has 16 amino acids. Germline CDR1 is KGHSH and CDR2 is LQKENI. V was pared by 2 bases and J by 2 bases, with 12 bases between. CDR3: CASSPGPGRNTGELFF. The CDR3 DNA reads TGTGCCAGCTCACCAGGGCCAGGGCGAAACACCGGGGAGCTGTTTTTT.

The chain carries TRBV9 and TRBJ2-5, with 7 bases fitting TRBD1. V was pared by 0 bases and J by 2 bases, with 1 base of the junction left unmatched. The germline gives CDR1 SGDLS, CDR2 YYNGEE. The CDR3 runs to 14 residues. CDR3 sequence reads: CASSVGGQQETQYF. Here the CDR3 DNA reads TGTGCCAGCAGCGTAGGGGGACAGCAAGAGACCCAGTACTTC.

V usage is TRBV5-1 and J usage is TRBJ1-2; the D gene is possibly TRBD1 (5 bases). The germline CDR1 and CDR2 sequences are SGHRS and YFSETQ. V dropped 4 bases and J dropped 5 bases, with 12 bases sitting between them. CDR3 length equals 13 residues. The chain's CDR3 is CASSAAGTYGYTF. CDR3 coding DNA: TGCGCCAGCAGCGCGGCAGGGACTTATGGCTACACCTTC. Supplemented by reference TRBV5-1 and TRBJ1-2, the full variable domain reads KAGVTQTPRYLIKTRGQQVTLSCSPISGHRSVSWYQQTPGQGLQFLFEYFSETQRNKGNFPGRFSGRQFSNSRSEMNVSTLELGDSALYLCASSAAGTYGYTFGSGTRLTVV.

V usage is TRBV30 and J usage is TRBJ1-4; D possibly corresponds to TRBD1 (5 bases). Trimming shortened V by 2 bases and J by 6 bases, and 10 bases separated the two germline ends. Germline loops: CDR1 GTSNPN, CDR2 SVGIG (reference sequence). The CDR3 runs 13 residues. DNA for the CDR3: TGTGCCTGGAGTCCCGGGACGGATGAAAAACTGTTTTTT. Encoded protein: CAWSPGTDEKLFF.

The chain links TRBV30 to TRBJ1-1; no definite D call. Germline lookup yields CDR1 GTSNPN and CDR2 SVGIG (reference sequence). V was trimmed by 0 bases and J by 3 bases, leaving 8 bases between them. This CDR3 is built from 13 residues. In DNA form, the CDR3 reads TGTGCCTGGAGTGTCTTAAGGGACACTGAAGCTTTCTTT. It yields the protein CAWSVLRDTEAFF.

The chain employs TRBV4-3 and TRBJ2-2, with a weak D call TRBD2 (5 bases). The CDR3 spans 14 residues. Germline CDR1 and CDR2: LGHNA and YSLEER. The V end lost 4 bases, the J end lost 0 bases, and 6 bases lay between the germline ends. The DNA of the CDR3 is TGCGCCAGCAGCCCGGGGACGAACACCGGGGAGCTGTTTTTT. This gives the protein CASSPGTNTGELFF.

The chain has TRBV5-1 and TRBJ2-2; 10 nucleotides match TRBD1. This CDR3 contains 17 residues. The V gene end was trimmed by 5 bases and the J gene end by 5 bases; junction bases not matched to a gene: 12. CDR1 SGHRS and CDR2 YFSETQ come from the germline V gene. CDR3: CASSYGPGTGDTGELFF. The CDR3, as DNA: TGCGCCAGCAGTTACGGCCCCGGGACAGGGGATACCGGGGAGCTGTTTTTT.

The chain carries TRBV7-2 and TRBJ1-2; D may be TRBD1 (5 bases). The CDR3 loop spans 16 amino acids. Trimming cost V 0 bases and J 7 bases, with 18 bases left between them. The germline gives CDR1 SGHTA, CDR2 FQGNSA. The CDR3 protein is CASSLAGPRGGSGYTF. The CDR3 region has the DNA TGTGCCAGCAGCTTAGCTGGGCCACGGGGGGGGTCTGGCTACACCTTC.

V and J are TRBV19 and TRBJ1-5; D might be TRBD1 (6 bases). The CDR3 contains 14 residues. Trimming removed 6 bases at V and 2 bases at J, with 11 bases between. The germline V gene has CDR1 LNHDA and CDR2 SQIVND (reference sequence). In nucleotides, the CDR3 is TGTGCCAGTAGGAGGGGGAACGGCAATCAGCCCCAGCATTTT. As protein: CASRRGNGNQPQHF.

The V gene is TRBV6-2 or TRBV6-3, the J gene TRBJ2-1; 8 bases fit TRBD2. This CDR3 is built from 14 residues. Germline loops: CDR1 MNHEY, CDR2 SVGEGT. The J segment lost 3 bases and the V segment lost 5 bases, leaving 3 bases of the junction unmatched. The CDR3 loop reads CASSHTSGYNEQFF. DNA of the CDR3: TGTGCCAGCAGTCACACTAGCGGCTACAATGAGCAGTTCTTC.

The chain carries TRBV11-2 and TRBJ2-3; D perhaps matches TRBD2 (5 bases). Germline V gene data show CDR1 as SGHAT and CDR2 as FQNNGV. V lost 5 bases to trimming and J lost 3 bases, with 15 bases between them. The CDR3 extends over 15 amino acids. DNA of the CDR3: TGTGCCAGCAGCCTATTCGGGGATGAGACAGATACGCAGTATTTT. Protein: CASSLFGDETDTQYF.

V and J are TRBV6-6 and TRBJ1-4; perhaps TRBD1 as D (5 bases). The CDR3 is 16 residues long. The V gene's germline CDR1 is MNHNY and CDR2 SVGAGI (reference sequence). The V gene lost 0 bases and the J gene lost 0 bases, with 8 bases spanning the gap. In DNA, the CDR3 is TGTGCCAGCAGTTACTCGGGGGGTGCAACTAATGAAAAACTGTTTTTT. It is translated as CASSYSGGATNEKLFF.

V and J are TRBV5-1 and TRBJ1-2, with 11 bases lining up with TRBD1. The CDR3 totals 14 residues. CDR1 is SGHRS, CDR2 YFSETQ, per germline. Losses at the gene ends were 5 bases for V and 6 bases for J; bases not matched to a gene: 6. The CDR3 DNA reads TGCGCCAGCAGTAGGACAGGGGGCGAGAATGGCTACACCTTC. Translating gives CASSRTGGENGYTF. The variable domain in full, with the rest retrieved from reference TRBV5-1 and TRBJ1-2, is KAGVTQTPRYLIKTRGQQVTLSCSPISGHRSVSWYQQTPGQGLQFLFEYFSETQRNKGNFPGRFSGRQFSNSRSEMNVSTLELGDSALYLCASSRTGGENGYTFGSGTRLTVV.

This clone was seen a single time. This chain connects TRBV19 to TRBJ1-2, with D perhaps TRBD1 (6 bases). V lost 3 bases and J lost 6, with 11 bases in between. The CDR3 runs 13 residues. Per the germline V gene, CDR1 is LNHDA and CDR2 is SQIVND (reference sequence). The CDR3 loop is CASSMNREDGYTF. Here the CDR3 DNA reads TGTGCCAGTAGTATGAACAGGGAGGATGGCTACACCTTC.

J is TRBJ2-1 and V is TRBV27; 8 bases align to TRBD1. Looked up from germline, CDR1 is MNHEY and CDR2 is SMNVEV (reference sequence). The CDR3 consists of 15 residues. Germline trimming cut 0 bases from V and 6 bases from J; bases unmatched to any gene: 4. CDR3 nucleotide sequence: TGTGCCAGCAGTTTATCGGCAGGGGGCCCCAATGAGCAGTTCTTC. It codes for CASSLSAGGPNEQFF.